The 24 T cell receptor beta chains in this list originate from one sample, sequenced in a study of cytomegalovirus exposure and HLA in healthy donors. PCR was performed using 60 Vbeta and 13 Jbeta primers. Measured with immunoSEQ multiplex PCR; TCRdb has only the in-frame clones, and not every one. The top ten clones hold approximately 2.9% of a sample with around 190,000 clones, roughly 74% of them seen once. The sequencing input was PBMCs. These TCRs come from a female donor in good health and CMV-seronegative.

This clone was observed a handful of times. This chain joins TRBV11-2 and TRBJ2-5; D may be TRBD1 (5 bases). Germline assignment: CDR1 SGHAT and CDR2 FQNNGV. This CDR3 has 14 residues. Trimming pared 5 bases from V and 1 base from J, leaving 11 bases between. CDR3 bases: TGTGCCAGCAGCCTATCGACAGTCCAAGAGACCCAGTACTTC. Translating it yields CASSLSTVQETQYF.

The chain is built from TRBV30 and TRBJ2-1; 7 bases map to TRBD2. Germline V gene lookup returns CDR1 GTSNPN and CDR2 SVGIG (reference sequence). This CDR3 has 13 amino acids. The ends lost 3 bases at V and 4 bases at J; junction bases unmatched: 3. CDR3 sequence reads: CAWRNSGYNEQFF. The CDR3 region has the DNA TGTGCCTGGAGGAATAGCGGGTACAATGAGCAGTTCTTC.

This clone turned up a few times. The V gene is TRBV6-6, the J gene TRBJ2-7; 11 bases fit TRBD2. CDR3 size: 15 residues. V shed 2 bases, J shed 4 bases, and the junction held 4 bases outside the gene matches. Germline loops: CDR1 MNHNY, CDR2 SVGAGI (reference sequence). CDR3 coding DNA: TGTGCCAGCAGTTACCATCTAGCGGGAGGTTACGAGCAGTACTTC. This codes for CASSYHLAGGYEQYF.

The chain links TRBV13 to TRBJ2-3; no reliable D call. Germline values: CDR1 PRHDT, CDR2 FYEKMQ (reference sequence). V lost 4 bases, J lost 1 base, and 12 bases lay in between. The CDR3 runs to 15 residues. The DNA of the CDR3 is TGTGCCAGCAGCTCTTACTCGGGTGGCACAGATACGCAGTATTTT. This codes for CASSSYSGGTDTQYF.

The V call is TRBV4-1, the J call TRBJ1-2; 7 bases fit TRBD1. The junction had 15 bases not matched to a gene; V was cut back by 5 bases and J by 6 bases. This CDR3 contains 16 residues. Germline V CDR1 and CDR2: MGHRA, YSYEKL. The CDR3 DNA sequence: TGCGCCAGCAGCTACCAGGAGGAGGGGGCGAGGGATGGCTACACCTTC. Translated, it gives CASSYQEEGARDGYTF.

The rearrangement joins TRBV4-1 to TRBJ2-7; 11 bases agree with TRBD2. The ends lost 3 bases at V and 3 bases at J; junction bases unmatched: 7. Germline CDR1 MGHRA, CDR2 YSYEKL. The CDR3 sequence is 16 residues long. Here the CDR3 reads CASSQTSGTSGYEQYF. The CDR3 DNA sequence: TGCGCCAGCAGCCAGACTTCCGGGACTAGCGGCTACGAGCAGTACTTC.

The chain couples TRBV4-1 to TRBJ2-4; TRBD2 matches at 9 bases. Germline values: CDR1 MGHRA, CDR2 YSYEKL. The V gene end was trimmed by 2 bases and the J gene end by 1 base; junction bases not matched to a gene: 9. CDR3 size: 18 residues. The CDR3 loop reads CASSQPTGTSRAKNIQYF. CDR3 sequence (DNA): TGCGCCAGCAGCCAACCGACAGGGACTAGCCGTGCCAAAAACATTCAGTACTTC.

The J gene is TRBJ2-7, the V gene TRBV30; 8 bases fit TRBD2. This CDR3 has 14 residues. V was pared by 3 bases and J by 0 bases, with 4 bases of the junction left unmatched. Germline V gene lookup returns CDR1 GTSNPN and CDR2 SVGIG (reference sequence). This chain's CDR3 is CAWRKRGISYEQYF. CDR3 sequence (DNA): TGTGCCTGGAGAAAGCGGGGGATCTCCTACGAGCAGTACTTC. Drawing the rest from reference TRBV30 and TRBJ2-7, the complete variable domain is SQTIHQWPATLVQPVGSPLSLECTVEGTSNPNLYWYRQAAGRGLQLLFYSVGIGQISSEVPQNLSASRPQDRQFILSSKKLLLSDSGFYLCAWRKRGISYEQYFGPGTRLTVT.

V is TRBV6-1 and J is TRBJ2-4; D uncertain. The CDR3 contains 14 residues. Germline CDR1 is MNHNS and CDR2 is SASEGT. The ends were cut back, 3 bases at V and 0 bases at J, with 6 bases in the middle. In DNA, the CDR3 is TGTGCCAGCAGTGAGTCCATAGCCAAAAACATTCAGTACTTC. This gives the protein CASSESIAKNIQYF.

The count of this clone is one. The chain is built from TRBV15 and TRBJ1-2; D gene ambiguous. The germline gives CDR1 LNHNV, CDR2 YYDKDF (reference sequence). The CDR3 covers 15 residues. Trimming stripped 3 bases from V and 4 bases from J, with 15 bases between. CDR3 loop: CATSSQRGDAYGYTF. The DNA for the CDR3 is TGTGCCACCAGCAGCCAACGGGGAGACGCCTATGGCTACACCTTC.

The chain is built from TRBV5-6 and TRBJ2-1; 11 bases are a match to TRBD2. CDR1 and CDR2 (germline): SGHDT, YYEEEE. Germline trimming cut 2 bases from V and 1 base from J; bases unmatched to any gene: 2. This CDR3 is 16 amino acids long. CDR3 sequence reads: CASSFWTSGSYNEQFF. The CDR3 coding sequence is TGTGCCAGCAGCTTCTGGACTAGCGGGTCCTACAATGAGCAGTTCTTC.

The V gene is TRBV15, the J gene TRBJ2-7, with D perhaps matching TRBD1 (6 bases). CDR3 length: 11 amino acids. Germline CDR1 reads LNHNV; CDR2 reads YYDKDF (reference sequence). Trimming pared 5 bases from V and 10 bases from J, leaving 12 bases between. The CDR3 spells CATSAGQIQYF. The CDR3, as DNA: TGTGCCACCAGCGCCGGACAGATCCAGTACTTC.

J is TRBJ2-1 and V is TRBV2; a possible D gene is TRBD2 (6 bases). This CDR3 is 15 amino acids long. V lost 6 bases, J lost 4 bases, and 16 bases lay in between. The germline V gene has CDR1 SNHLY and CDR2 FYNNEI. CDR3 protein: CASRSGLATYNEQFF. The CDR3 DNA sequence: TGTGCCAGCAGGTCGGGGCTAGCGACTTACAATGAGCAGTTCTTC.

The chain uses TRBV2 and TRBJ2-1; 8 bases map to TRBD2. With 3 bases clipped from V and 8 bases from J, the junction kept 6 bases outside the gene matches. There are 14 residues in the CDR3. From germline, CDR1 is SNHLY and CDR2 FYNNEI. CDR3 loop: CASSDGRAAHEQFF. For the CDR3, the DNA is TGTGCCAGCAGTGACGGGAGGGCCGCTCATGAGCAGTTCTTC.

The rearrangement uses TRBV15 and TRBJ1-1; 7 positions agree with TRBD1. There are 15 residues in the CDR3. Germline CDR1 is LNHNV and CDR2 is YYDKDF (reference sequence). J gave up 0 bases and V 4 bases, and 5 bases lay outside the gene matches. The CDR3 DNA reads as TGTGCCACCAGCAAACACAGGGGCCTGAACACTGAAGCTTTCTTT. Protein product: CATSKHRGLNTEAFF.

The V and J genes are TRBV30 and TRBJ2-3, with 7 bases lining up with TRBD2. The ends lost 1 base at V and 4 bases at J; junction bases unmatched: 8. The CDR3 totals 15 residues. The germline V gene has CDR1 GTSNPN and CDR2 SVGIG (reference sequence). CDR3 sequence (DNA): TGTGCCTGGAGTGGGGGGAGCGGGAACGCAGATACGCAGTATTTT. Protein: CAWSGGSGNADTQYF. Full variable domain (outside the CDR3, taken from reference TRBV30 and TRBJ2-3): SQTIHQWPATLVQPVGSPLSLECTVEGTSNPNLYWYRQAAGRGLQLLFYSVGIGQISSEVPQNLSASRPQDRQFILSSKKLLLSDSGFYLCAWSGGSGNADTQYFGPGTRLTVL.

CDR3 sequence reads: CASSLVLAGGHNEQFF. The CDR3 DNA reads as TGTGCCAGCAGCTTAGTCCTAGCGGGGGGGCACAATGAGCAGTTCTTC. The gene calls are TRBV13 and TRBJ2-1; 12 bases agree with TRBD2. The CDR3 covers 16 residues. Germline V CDR1 and CDR2: PRHDT, FYEKMQ (reference sequence). The J segment lost 5 bases and the V segment lost 1 base, leaving 3 bases of the junction unmatched. The whole variable domain, filled in from reference TRBV13 and TRBJ2-1, reads AAGVIQSPRHLIKEKRETATLKCYPIPRHDTVYWYQQGPGQDPQFLISFYEKMQSDKGSIPDRFSAQQFSDYHSELNMSSLELGDSALYFCASSLVLAGGHNEQFFGPGTRLTVL.

This clone was counted between two and nine times. One end of the junction fails to match germline, which may point to a read error. The chain couples TRBV7-9 to TRBJ2-6; 7 bases map to TRBD1. The CDR3 is 17 amino acids. Germline CDR1 SEHNR, CDR2 FQNEAQ (reference sequence). The CDR3 DNA is TGTTCCAGCAGCCCCCGGACAGGCGGTGCTGGGGCCAACGTCCTGACTTTC. Amino acid sequence: CSSSPRTGGAGANVLTF.

The table lists this clone with a few counts. Here the CDR3 reads CASSPGLNTEAFF. Here the CDR3 DNA reads TGCGCCAGCAGCCCGGGACTAAACACTGAAGCTTTCTTT. The V and J genes are TRBV5-1 and TRBJ1-1; a possible D gene is TRBD1 (5 bases). The V gene lost 4 bases and the J gene lost 2 bases, with 9 bases spanning the gap. The CDR3 covers 13 residues. Germline CDR1 is SGHRS and CDR2 is YFSETQ.

The V and J genes are TRBV5-1 and TRBJ1-2; tentative D call: TRBD1 (5 bases). CDR1 and CDR2 from the germline V gene are SGHRS and YFSETQ. V was pared by 2 bases and J by 10 bases, with 15 bases between. The CDR3 consists of 13 residues. For the CDR3, the DNA is TGCGCCAGCAGCTTAGCGGGGCAAACTTTCTACACCTTC. Its protein is CASSLAGQTFYTF.

This chain links TRBV9 with TRBJ1-2; maybe TRBD1 (6 bases). The V and J ends lost 3 bases and 7 bases respectively, with 16 bases between them. Looked up from germline, CDR1 is SGDLS and CDR2 is YYNGEE. The CDR3 length is 14 residues. CDR3 in DNA: TGTGCCAGCAGCGGCCCACAGGGTCGGGTTGGCTACACCTTC. This sequence encodes CASSGPQGRVGYTF.

The CDR3: CASSRTSGSLDEQFF. CDR3 DNA: TGTGCCAGCAGCCGGACTAGCGGGAGTTTAGATGAGCAGTTCTTC. The V gene is TRBV7-2, the J gene TRBJ2-1, with 13 bases matching TRBD2. The CDR3 sequence is 15 residues long. Trimming cost V 5 bases and J 8 bases; bases outside gene matches: 6. The germline CDR1 and CDR2 sequences are SGHTA and FQGNSA.

V and J are TRBV7-9 and TRBJ2-1; D gene uncertain. Deletions cut 1 base from V and 6 bases from J, with 7 bases between. CDR1 is SEHNR and CDR2 is FQNEAQ in the germline V gene (reference sequence). The CDR3 runs 13 residues. The CDR3 here is CASSLGSRNEQFF. The DNA for the CDR3 is TGTGCCAGCAGCTTAGGTAGCCGCAATGAGCAGTTCTTC.

The V gene is TRBV6-6, the J gene TRBJ2-5, with 7 bases matching TRBD1. The CDR3 is 15 amino acids. Germline loops: CDR1 MNHNY, CDR2 SVGAGI (reference sequence). Trimming at V came to 6 bases and at J to 7 bases, leaving 14 bases not matched to a gene. The CDR3 reads CASSRTGSGSGTQYF. The CDR3 DNA sequence: TGTGCCAGCAGCCGGACAGGTTCAGGTTCGGGGACCCAGTACTTC.